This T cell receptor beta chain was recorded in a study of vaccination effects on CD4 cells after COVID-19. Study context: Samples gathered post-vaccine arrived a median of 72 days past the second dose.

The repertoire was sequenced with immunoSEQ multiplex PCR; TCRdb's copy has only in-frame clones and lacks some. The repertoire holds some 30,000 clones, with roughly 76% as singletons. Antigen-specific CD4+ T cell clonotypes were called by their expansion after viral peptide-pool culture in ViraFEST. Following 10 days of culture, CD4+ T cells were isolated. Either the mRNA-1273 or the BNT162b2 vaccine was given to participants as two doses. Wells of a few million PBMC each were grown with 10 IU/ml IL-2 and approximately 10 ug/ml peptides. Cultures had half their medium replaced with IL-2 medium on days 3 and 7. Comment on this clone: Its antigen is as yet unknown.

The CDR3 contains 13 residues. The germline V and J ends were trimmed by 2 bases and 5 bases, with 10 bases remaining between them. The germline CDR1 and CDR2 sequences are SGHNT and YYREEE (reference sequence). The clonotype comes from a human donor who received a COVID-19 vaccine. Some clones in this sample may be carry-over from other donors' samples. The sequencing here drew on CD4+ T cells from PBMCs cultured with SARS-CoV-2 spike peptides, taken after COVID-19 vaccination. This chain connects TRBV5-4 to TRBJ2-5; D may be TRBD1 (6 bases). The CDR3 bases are TGTGCCAGCAGCTTCACAGGGCTGGAGACCCAGTACTTC. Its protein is CASSFTGLETQYF.